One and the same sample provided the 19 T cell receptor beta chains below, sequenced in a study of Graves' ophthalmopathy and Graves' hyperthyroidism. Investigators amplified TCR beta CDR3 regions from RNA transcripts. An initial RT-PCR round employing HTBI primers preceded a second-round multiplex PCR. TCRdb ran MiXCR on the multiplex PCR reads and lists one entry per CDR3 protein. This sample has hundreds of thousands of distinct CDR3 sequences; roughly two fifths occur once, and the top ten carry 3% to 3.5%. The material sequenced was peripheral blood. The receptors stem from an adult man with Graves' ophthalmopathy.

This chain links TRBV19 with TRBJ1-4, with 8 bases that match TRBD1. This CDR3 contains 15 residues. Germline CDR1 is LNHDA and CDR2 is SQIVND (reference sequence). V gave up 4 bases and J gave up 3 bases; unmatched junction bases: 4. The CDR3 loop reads CASSRGQVPNEKLFF. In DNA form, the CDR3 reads TGTGCCAGTAGTAGGGGACAGGTCCCTAATGAAAAACTGTTTTTT.

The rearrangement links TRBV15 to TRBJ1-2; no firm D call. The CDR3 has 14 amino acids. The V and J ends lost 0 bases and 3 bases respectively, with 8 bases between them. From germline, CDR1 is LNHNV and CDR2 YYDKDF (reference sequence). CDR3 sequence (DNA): TGTGCCACCAGCAGAGATCTCGGGTACTATGGCTACACCTTC. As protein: CATSRDLGYYGYTF.

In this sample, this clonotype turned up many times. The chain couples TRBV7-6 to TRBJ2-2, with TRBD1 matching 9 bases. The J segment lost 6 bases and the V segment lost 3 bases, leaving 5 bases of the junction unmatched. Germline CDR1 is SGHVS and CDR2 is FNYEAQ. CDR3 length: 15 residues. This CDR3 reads CASSFRTGESGELFF. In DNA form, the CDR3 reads TGTGCCAGCAGCTTCAGGACAGGGGAATCCGGGGAGCTGTTTTTT.

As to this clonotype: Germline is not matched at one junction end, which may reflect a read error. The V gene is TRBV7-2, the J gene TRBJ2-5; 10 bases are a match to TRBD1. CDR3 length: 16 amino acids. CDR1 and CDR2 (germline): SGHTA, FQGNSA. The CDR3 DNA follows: TGTGCCAGCCGCTTATCGTGGACAGGGGGGAGAGAGACCCAGTACTTC. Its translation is CASRLSWTGGRETQYF.

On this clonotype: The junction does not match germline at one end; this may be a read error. CDR3 amino acids: CASRDRDRSNTGELFF. The DNA for the CDR3 is TGCGCCAGCAGAGACAGGGACCGATCAAACACCGGGGAGCTGTTTTTT. The gene calls are TRBV7-9 and TRBJ2-2, with TRBD1 matching over 7 bases. The CDR3 runs to 16 residues. Germline CDR1 and CDR2: SEHNR and FQNEAQ (reference sequence).

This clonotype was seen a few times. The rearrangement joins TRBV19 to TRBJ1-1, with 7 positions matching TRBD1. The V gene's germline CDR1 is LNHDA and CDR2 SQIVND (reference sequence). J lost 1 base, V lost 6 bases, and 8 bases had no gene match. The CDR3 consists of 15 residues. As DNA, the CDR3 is TGTGCCAGTAGCAAAAGGGGGCATAGGAACACTGAAGCTTTCTTT. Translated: CASSKRGHRNTEAFF.

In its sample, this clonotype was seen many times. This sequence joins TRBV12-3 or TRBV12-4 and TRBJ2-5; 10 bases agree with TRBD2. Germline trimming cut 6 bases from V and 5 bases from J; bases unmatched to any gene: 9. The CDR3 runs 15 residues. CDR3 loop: CASSYLAGARETQYF. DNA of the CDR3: TGTGCCAGCAGCTATCTAGCGGGGGCGCGGGAGACCCAGTACTTC.

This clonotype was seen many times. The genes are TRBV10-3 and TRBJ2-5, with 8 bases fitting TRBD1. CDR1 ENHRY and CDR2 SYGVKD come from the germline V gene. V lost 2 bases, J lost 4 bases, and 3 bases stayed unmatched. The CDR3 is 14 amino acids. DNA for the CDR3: TGTGCCATCAGTGAGACAGGGGGGCGAGAGACCCAGTACTTC. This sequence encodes CAISETGGRETQYF.

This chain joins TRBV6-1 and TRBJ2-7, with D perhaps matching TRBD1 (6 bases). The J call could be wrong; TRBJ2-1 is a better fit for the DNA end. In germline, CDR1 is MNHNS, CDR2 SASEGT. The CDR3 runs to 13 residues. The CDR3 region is CASSGGQLTEQFF. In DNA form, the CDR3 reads TGTGCCAGCAGTGGCGGACAGTTAACTGAGCAGTTCTTC.

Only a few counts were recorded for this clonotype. The CDR3 here is CASSFRWRGYTF. Here the CDR3 DNA reads TGTGCCAGCAGTTTTCGTTGGAGGGGCTACACCTTC. J is TRBJ1-2 and V is TRBV12-3 or TRBV12-4; unclear D gene. The CDR3 extends over 12 amino acids. Trimming left V 3 bases short and J 8 bases short, with 10 bases between.

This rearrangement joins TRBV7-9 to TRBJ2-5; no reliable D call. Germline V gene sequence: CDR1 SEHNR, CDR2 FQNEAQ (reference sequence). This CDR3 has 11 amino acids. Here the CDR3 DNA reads TGTACCACTAAGTACCAAGAGACCCAGTACTTC. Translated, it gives CTTKYQETQYF.

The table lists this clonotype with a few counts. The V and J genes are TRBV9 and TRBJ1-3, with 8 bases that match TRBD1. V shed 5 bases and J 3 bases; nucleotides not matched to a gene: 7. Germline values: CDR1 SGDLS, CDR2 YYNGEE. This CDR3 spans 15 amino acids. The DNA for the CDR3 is TGTGCCAGCAGATCAGAGGGACAGGTTGGAAACACCATATATTTT. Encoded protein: CASRSEGQVGNTIYF.

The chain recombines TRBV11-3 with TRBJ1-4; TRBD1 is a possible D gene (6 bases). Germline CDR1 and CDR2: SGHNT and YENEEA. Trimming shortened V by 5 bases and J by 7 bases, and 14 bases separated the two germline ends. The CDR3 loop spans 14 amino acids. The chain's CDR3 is CASSATGHTEKLFF. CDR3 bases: TGTGCCAGCAGCGCAACGGGACATACTGAAAAACTGTTTTTT.

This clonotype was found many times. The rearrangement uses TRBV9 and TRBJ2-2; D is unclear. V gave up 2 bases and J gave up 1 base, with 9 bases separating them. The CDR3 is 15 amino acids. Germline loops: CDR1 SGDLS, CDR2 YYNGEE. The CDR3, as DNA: TGTGCCAGCAGCGTCGGCCAAAGGAACACCGGGGAGCTGTTTTTT. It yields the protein CASSVGQRNTGELFF.

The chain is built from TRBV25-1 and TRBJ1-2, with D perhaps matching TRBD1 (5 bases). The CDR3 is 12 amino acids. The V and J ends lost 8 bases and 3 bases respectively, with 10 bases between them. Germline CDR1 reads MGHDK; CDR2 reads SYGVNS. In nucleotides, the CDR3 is TGTGCCAGCCGCGGGGCTGACTATGGCTACACCTTC. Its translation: CASRGADYGYTF.

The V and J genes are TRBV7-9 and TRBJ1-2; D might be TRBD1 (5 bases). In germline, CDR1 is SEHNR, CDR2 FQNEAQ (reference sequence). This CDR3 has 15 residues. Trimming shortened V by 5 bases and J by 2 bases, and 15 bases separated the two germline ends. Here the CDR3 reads CASSISGGGNYGYTF. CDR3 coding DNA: TGTGCCAGCAGCATATCAGGTGGGGGGAACTATGGCTACACCTTC.

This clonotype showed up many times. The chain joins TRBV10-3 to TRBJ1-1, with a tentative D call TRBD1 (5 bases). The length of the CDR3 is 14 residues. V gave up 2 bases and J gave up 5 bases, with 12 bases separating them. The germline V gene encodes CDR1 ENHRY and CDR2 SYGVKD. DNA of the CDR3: TGTGCCATCAGTGAGGGGGCTGGGCGGACTGAAGCTTTCTTT. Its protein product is CAISEGAGRTEAFF.

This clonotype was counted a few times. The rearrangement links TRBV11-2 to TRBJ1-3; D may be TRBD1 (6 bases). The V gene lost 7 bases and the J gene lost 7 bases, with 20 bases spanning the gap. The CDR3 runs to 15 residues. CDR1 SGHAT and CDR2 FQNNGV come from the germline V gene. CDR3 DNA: TGTGCCAGCACCGCAACCGACAGGCCCCTGAACACCATATATTTT. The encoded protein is CASTATDRPLNTIYF.

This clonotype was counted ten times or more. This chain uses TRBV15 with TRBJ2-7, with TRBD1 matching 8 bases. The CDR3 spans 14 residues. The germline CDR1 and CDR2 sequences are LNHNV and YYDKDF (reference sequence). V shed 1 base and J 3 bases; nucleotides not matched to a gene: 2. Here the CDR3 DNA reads TGTGCCACCAGCAGAGGCGACAGGGGCTACGAGCAGTACTTC. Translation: CATSRGDRGYEQYF.